One sample yielded the 16 T cell receptor beta chains listed below, sequenced in a study of CD8+ T cells in alopecia areata. Extraction of RNA preceded its reverse transcription into cDNA, which served as the sequencing template. Method: immunoSEQ multiplex PCR; TCRdb's copy keeps in-frame clones and lacks some. The sample shows over 85,000 clones, over 40% of them seen only once. The specimen sequenced was CD4+ T cells sorted from blood. All receptors derive from a human donor with alopecia areata.

The chain has TRBV7-2 and TRBJ1-5; 7 bases line up with TRBD1. CDR1 SGHTA and CDR2 FQGNSA come from the germline V gene. The V and J ends lost 0 bases and 6 bases, in that order; junction bases with no gene match: 5. This CDR3 spans 15 amino acids. The CDR3 here is CASSLAGAGGQPQHF. CDR3 coding DNA: TGTGCCAGCAGCTTAGCCGGGGCAGGGGGTCAGCCCCAGCATTTT.

The chain employs TRBV28 and TRBJ2-5; unclear D gene. The CDR3 extends over 15 amino acids. The V gene lost 7 bases and the J gene lost 0 bases, with 15 bases spanning the gap. Germline-derived CDR1 and CDR2 are MDHEN and SYDVKM. The CDR3 region is CASKKIDRYQETQYF. As DNA, the CDR3 is TGTGCCAGCAAAAAAATCGACCGGTACCAAGAGACCCAGTACTTC.

The V call is TRBV29-1, the J call TRBJ2-1; D may match TRBD1 or TRBD2 (5 bases each). The CDR3 totals 12 residues. Per the germline V gene, CDR1 is SQVTM and CDR2 is ANQGSEA. The ends were cut back, 4 bases at V and 6 bases at J, with 10 bases in the middle. As DNA, the CDR3 is TGCAGCGTTGTTGGGGGTGCCAATGAGCAGTTCTTC. Translation gives CSVVGGANEQFF.

This rearrangement joins TRBV5-1 to TRBJ1-6, with a tentative D call TRBD1 (6 bases). The germline gives CDR1 SGHRS, CDR2 YFSETQ. The V gene lost 7 bases and the J gene lost 9 bases, with 11 bases spanning the gap. CDR3 size: 12 residues. The CDR3 DNA reads TGCGCCAGCTCGCGGGGGGCTTCACCCCTCCACTTT. Translated, it gives CASSRGASPLHF.

The chain uses TRBV6-6 and TRBJ1-5; perhaps TRBD1 as D (6 bases). The CDR3 runs 14 residues. Germline V gene lookup returns CDR1 MNHNY and CDR2 SVGAGI (reference sequence). Deletions cut 3 bases from V and 4 bases from J, with 10 bases between. The CDR3 loop reads CASSYRGWNQPQHF. The CDR3 region has the DNA TGTGCCAGCAGTTATAGGGGGTGGAATCAGCCCCAGCATTTT.

This clone was counted a few times. Different DNA sequences within this sample yield the same CDR3. The V and J genes are TRBV30 and TRBJ1-1, with unresolved D. The CDR3 covers 12 residues. Germline values: CDR1 GTSNPN, CDR2 SVGIG (reference sequence). V gave up 2 bases and J gave up 2 bases, with 6 bases separating them. CDR3 sequence reads: CAWSRPNTEAFF. The CDR3 nucleotides read TGTGCCTGGAGTCGGCCTAACACTGAAGCTTTCTTT.

The chain recombines TRBV6-5 with TRBJ1-1; 7 nucleotides match TRBD1. The germline V gene encodes CDR1 MNHEY and CDR2 SVGAGI. The CDR3 sequence is 15 residues long. The junction had 9 bases not matched to a gene; V was cut back by 4 bases and J by 4 bases. The CDR3 reads CASSLTGQRGTEAFF. The CDR3 coding sequence is TGTGCCAGCAGTTTGACGGGACAGCGTGGCACTGAAGCTTTCTTT.

J is TRBJ1-1 and V is TRBV9; 10 bases are a match to TRBD1. CDR3 length equals 14 residues. The ends lost 3 bases at V and 7 bases at J; junction bases unmatched: 6. Germline CDR1 SGDLS, CDR2 YYNGEE. CDR3 sequence: CASSAGTGEGEAFF. CDR3 nucleotides: TGTGCCAGCAGCGCCGGGACAGGGGAGGGTGAAGCTTTCTTT.

The J gene is TRBJ1-2, the V gene TRBV30; the D is unclear. The CDR3 is 14 residues long. Germline CDR1 GTSNPN, CDR2 SVGIG (reference sequence). Between the trimmed V and J ends, which lost 2 bases and 2 bases, there was a span of 12 bases. The CDR3 spells CAWSQTALNYGYTF. The CDR3 nucleotides read TGTGCCTGGAGTCAGACGGCGTTAAACTATGGCTACACCTTC. Full variable domain (missing parts from reference TRBV30 and TRBJ1-2): SQTIHQWPATLVQPVGSPLSLECTVEGTSNPNLYWYRQAAGRGLQLLFYSVGIGQISSEVPQNLSASRPQDRQFILSSKKLLLSDSGFYLCAWSQTALNYGYTFGSGTRLTVV.

This clone showed up just a few times. This chain links TRBV30 with TRBJ2-1; TRBD2 might be the D (6 bases). Trimming removed 0 bases at V and 5 bases at J, with 17 bases between. The CDR3 loop spans 16 amino acids. Germline CDR1 and CDR2: GTSNPN and SVGIG (reference sequence). The CDR3 protein is CAWSVTARGRNNEQFF. The CDR3 DNA reads as TGTGCCTGGAGTGTGACTGCCCGGGGGAGAAACAATGAGCAGTTCTTC.

V gene TRBV29-1 combines with J gene TRBJ2-1; a possible D gene is TRBD2 (6 bases). Germline V CDR1 and CDR2: SQVTM, ANQGSEA. Trimming removed 4 bases from V and 8 bases from J, with 18 bases in between. The CDR3 spans 14 residues. The DNA of the CDR3 is TGCAGCGTTGTGGGAGGCTCTACAGGCGATGAGCAGTTCTTC. It is translated as CSVVGGSTGDEQFF.

As concerns this clone: Other DNA variants within this sample encode the same CDR3. The chain has TRBV29-1 and TRBJ2-2; D remains ambiguous. There are 11 residues in the CDR3. CDR1 is SQVTM and CDR2 is ANQGSEA in the germline V gene. V was pared by 3 bases and J by 5 bases, with 4 bases between. The CDR3 loop is CSVEGTGELFF. The DNA for the CDR3 is TGCAGCGTTGAGGGGACCGGGGAGCTGTTTTTT.

This clone was observed a handful of times. The chain has TRBV29-1 and TRBJ2-1, with a weak D call TRBD2 (6 bases). Per the germline V gene, CDR1 is SQVTM and CDR2 is ANQGSEA. The CDR3 is 13 residues long. V was cut by 1 base and J by 2 bases, with 6 bases left in between. CDR3 region: CSVEAGAYNEQFF. CDR3 DNA: TGCAGCGTTGAAGCGGGGGCCTACAATGAGCAGTTCTTC.

This clone was recorded a few times. This chain joins TRBV5-5 and TRBJ2-3; 8 bases are shared with TRBD1. CDR1 is SGHKS and CDR2 is YYEKEE in the germline V gene (reference sequence). V gave up 4 bases and J gave up 0 bases; unmatched junction bases: 7. The CDR3 is 16 amino acids. CDR3 in amino acids: CASSVSGGPSTDTQYF. The CDR3 nucleotides are TGTGCCAGCAGCGTATCAGGGGGCCCTAGCACAGATACGCAGTATTTT. The full variable domain, in which reference TRBV5-5 and TRBJ2-3 provide the parts outside the CDR3, is DAGVTQSPTHLIKTRGQQVTLRCSPISGHKSVSWYQQVLGQGPQFIFQYYEKEERGRGNFPDRFSARQFPNYSSELNVNALLLGDSALYLCASSVSGGPSTDTQYFGPGTRLTVL.

The V call is TRBV25-1, the J call TRBJ2-3; weak D call: TRBD2 (5 bases). Germline CDR1 is MGHDK and CDR2 is SYGVNS. Deletions cut 2 bases from V and 0 bases from J, with 15 bases between. CDR3 length equals 17 residues. The CDR3 sequence: CASSEEGKRTSTDTQYF. The CDR3 DNA reads as TGTGCCAGCAGTGAAGAAGGGAAGCGGACTAGCACAGATACGCAGTATTTT.

This clone was seen more than once but under ten times. This chain connects TRBV5-1 to TRBJ2-2; 8 bases align to TRBD1. CDR1 and CDR2 from the germline V gene are SGHRS and YFSETQ. Trimming took 0 bases from V and 2 from J; bases not matched to a gene: 6. The CDR3 totals 17 residues. CDR3 amino acids: CASSLALRGRNTGELFF. The CDR3 nucleotides read TGCGCCAGCAGCTTGGCCCTCAGGGGGCGAAACACCGGGGAGCTGTTTTTT.